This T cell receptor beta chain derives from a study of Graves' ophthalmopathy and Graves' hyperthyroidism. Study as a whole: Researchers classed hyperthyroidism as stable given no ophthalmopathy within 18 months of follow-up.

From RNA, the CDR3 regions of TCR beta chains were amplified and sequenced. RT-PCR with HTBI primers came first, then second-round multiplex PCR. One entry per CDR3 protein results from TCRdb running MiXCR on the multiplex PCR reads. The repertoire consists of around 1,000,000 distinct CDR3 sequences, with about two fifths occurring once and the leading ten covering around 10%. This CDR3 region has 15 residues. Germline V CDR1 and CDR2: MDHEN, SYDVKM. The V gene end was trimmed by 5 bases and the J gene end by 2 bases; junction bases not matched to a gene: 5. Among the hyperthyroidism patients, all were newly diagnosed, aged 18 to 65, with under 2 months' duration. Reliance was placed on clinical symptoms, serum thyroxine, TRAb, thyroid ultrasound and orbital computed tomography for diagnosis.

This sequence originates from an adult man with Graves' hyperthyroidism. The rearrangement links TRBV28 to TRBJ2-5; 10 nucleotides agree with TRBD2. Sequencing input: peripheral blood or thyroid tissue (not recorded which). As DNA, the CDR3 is TGTGCCAGCAGTACCGAACTAGCGGGACAAGAGACCCAGTACTTC. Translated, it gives CASSTELAGQETQYF.